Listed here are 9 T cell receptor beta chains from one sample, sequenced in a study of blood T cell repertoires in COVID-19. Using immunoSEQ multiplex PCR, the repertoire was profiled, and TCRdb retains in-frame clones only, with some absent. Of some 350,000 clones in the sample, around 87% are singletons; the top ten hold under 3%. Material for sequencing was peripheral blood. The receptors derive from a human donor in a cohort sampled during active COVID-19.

CDR3 nucleotides: TGTGCCAGCAGCTACCTGGCGGGGGGCATGAACTATGGCTACACCTTC. It yields the protein CASSYLAGGMNYGYTF. The chain has TRBV7-9 and TRBJ1-2; possibly TRBD1 for D (6 bases). This CDR3 spans 16 amino acids. V shed 4 bases and J shed 2 bases, with 17 bases lying between them. Germline V CDR1 and CDR2: SEHNR, FQNEAQ (reference sequence).

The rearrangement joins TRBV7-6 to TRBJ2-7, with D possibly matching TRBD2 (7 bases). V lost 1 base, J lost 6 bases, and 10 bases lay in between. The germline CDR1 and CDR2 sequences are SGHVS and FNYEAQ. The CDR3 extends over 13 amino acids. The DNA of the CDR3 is TGTGCCAGCAGCTTAGAGAGGGGGGGCGAGCAGTACTTC. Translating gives CASSLERGGEQYF.

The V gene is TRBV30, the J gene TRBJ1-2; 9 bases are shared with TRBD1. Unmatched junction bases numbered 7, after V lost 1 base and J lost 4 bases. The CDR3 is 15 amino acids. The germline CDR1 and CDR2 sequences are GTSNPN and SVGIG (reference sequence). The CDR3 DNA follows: TGTGCCTGGAGTGCCGGGGACAGGGCGGGCTATGGCTACACCTTC. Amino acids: CAWSAGDRAGYGYTF.

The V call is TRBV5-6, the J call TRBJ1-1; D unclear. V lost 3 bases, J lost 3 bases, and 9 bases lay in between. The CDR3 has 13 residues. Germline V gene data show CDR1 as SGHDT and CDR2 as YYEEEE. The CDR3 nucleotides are TGTGCCAGCAGCTCCGATGAGGACACTGAAGCTTTCTTT. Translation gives CASSSDEDTEAFF.

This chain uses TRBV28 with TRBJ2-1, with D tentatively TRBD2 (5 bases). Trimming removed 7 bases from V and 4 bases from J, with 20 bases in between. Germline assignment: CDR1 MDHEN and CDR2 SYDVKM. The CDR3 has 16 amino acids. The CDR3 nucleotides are TGTGCCAGCACCAATCCTAGACACCGGGGATACAATGAGCAGTTCTTC. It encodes CASTNPRHRGYNEQFF.

This chain's CDR3 is CASSRRVAGDTDTQYF. The CDR3 nucleotides read TGTGCCAGCAGCCGCCGAGTAGCGGGGGACACAGATACGCAGTATTTT. The V call is TRBV3-1 (or the pseudogene TRBV3-2), the J call TRBJ2-3, with TRBD2 matching 9 bases. Germline V gene sequence: CDR1 LGHDT, CDR2 YNNKEL (reference sequence). Trimming cost V 4 bases and J 2 bases; bases outside gene matches: 7. This CDR3 spans 16 amino acids.

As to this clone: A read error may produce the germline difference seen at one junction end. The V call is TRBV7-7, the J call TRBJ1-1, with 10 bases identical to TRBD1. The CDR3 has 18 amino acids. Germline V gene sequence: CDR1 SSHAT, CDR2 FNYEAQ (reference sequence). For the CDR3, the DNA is TGTGCTAGCAGCTTAGCGGGACAGGGGACTGTGGACTTTACTGAAGCTTTCTTT. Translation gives CASSLAGQGTVDFTEAFF.

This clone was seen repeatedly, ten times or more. CDR3 nucleotide sequence: TGCGCCAGCAGCGGGAGCTTCTCCGGGGAGCTGTTTTTT. Translated: CASSGSFSGELFF. The rearrangement links TRBV10-1 to TRBJ2-2, with D possibly matching TRBD2 (6 bases). CDR3 size: 13 residues. Trimming shortened V by 6 bases and J by 6 bases, and 11 bases separated the two germline ends. Germline CDR1 is WNHNN and CDR2 is SYGVQD (reference sequence).

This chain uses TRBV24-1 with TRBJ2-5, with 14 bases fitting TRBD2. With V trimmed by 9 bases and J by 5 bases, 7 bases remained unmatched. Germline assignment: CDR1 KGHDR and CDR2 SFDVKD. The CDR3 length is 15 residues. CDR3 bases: TGTGCCACCGGCCGACTAGCGGGAGGGTTTGAGACCCAGTACTTC. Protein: CATGRLAGGFETQYF.